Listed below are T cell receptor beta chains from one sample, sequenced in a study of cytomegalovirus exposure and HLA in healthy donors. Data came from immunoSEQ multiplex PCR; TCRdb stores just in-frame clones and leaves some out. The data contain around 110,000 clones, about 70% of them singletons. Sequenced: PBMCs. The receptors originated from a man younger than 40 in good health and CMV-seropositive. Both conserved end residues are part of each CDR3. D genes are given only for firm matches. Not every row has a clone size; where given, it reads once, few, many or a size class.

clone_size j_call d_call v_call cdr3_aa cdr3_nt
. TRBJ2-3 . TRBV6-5 CASIGVGTDTQYF TGTGCCAGCATCGGGGTTGGGACAGATACGCAGTATTTT
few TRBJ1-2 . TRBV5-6 CASSPGDYGYTF TGTGCCAGCAGCCCGGGAGACTATGGCTACACCTTC
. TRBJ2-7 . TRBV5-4 CASSLDRTVSYEQYF TGTGCCAGCAGCTTGGATCGGACAGTCTCCTACGAGCAGTACTTC
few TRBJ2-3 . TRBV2 CASSEVYRITDTQYF TGTGCCAGCAGTGAAGTTTACAGGATCACAGATACGCAGTATTTT
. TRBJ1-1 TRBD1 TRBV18 CASGHRQGENTEAFF TGTGCCAGCGGCCACCGACAGGGGGAGAACACTGAAGCTTTCTTT
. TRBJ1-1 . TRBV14 CASSQERARNTEAFF TGTGCCAGCAGCCAAGAGAGGGCGCGGAACACTGAAGCTTTCTTT
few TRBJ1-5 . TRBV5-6 CASSLRAGGNQPQHF TGTGCCAGCAGCTTGAGGGCGGGGGGTAATCAGCCCCAGCATTTT
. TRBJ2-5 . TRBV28 CASTRTTQGTQYF TGTGCCAGTACAAGGACTACCCAGGGGACCCAGTACTTC
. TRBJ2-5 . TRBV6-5 CASSSFGGQETQYF TGTGCCAGCAGTAGCTTCGGAGGCCAAGAGACCCAGTACTTC
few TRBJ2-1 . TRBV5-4 CASSLGHALSYNEQFF TGTGCCAGCAGCCTCGGACACGCGCTCTCCTACAATGAGCAGTTCTTC
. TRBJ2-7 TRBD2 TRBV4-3 CASSFRGLAGEEQYF TGCGCCAGCAGCTTTCGAGGACTAGCGGGAGAAGAGCAGTACTTC
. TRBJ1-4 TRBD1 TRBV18 CASSRSQGIATNEKLFF TGTGCCAGCTCACGGTCACAGGGGATTGCAACTAATGAAAAACTGTTTTTT
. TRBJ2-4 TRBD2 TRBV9 CASSAGGAKNIQYF TGTGCCAGCAGCGCGGGGGGAGCCAAAAACATTCAGTACTTC
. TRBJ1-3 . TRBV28 CASAARSSGNTIYF TGTGCCAGCGCGGCGAGGTCCTCTGGAAACACCATATATTTT